The T cell receptor beta chain described here comes from a study of T cell responses to AZD1222 COVID-19 vaccine (dated by TCRdb to about 2021). With respect to the entire study: A total of 233 trial participants underwent TCR sequencing, of whom nearly 210 received two doses of AZD1222 and some 26 received two doses of the MenACWY control vaccine. Trial participants were enrolled into age subgroups of 18-55, 56-69 and 70-plus years, which contained about 160, 30 and 59 TCR-sequenced participants, respectively. The study at large found these results: Because no day 14 peak-response samples were available, repertoires were characterized only after the peak T cell response. The whole spike protein was spanned by vaccine-associated CD4 TCRs, and dominant responses were seen in regions 160-218 and 743-854. The 56-69-year group was small, and its depth increase did not reach significance, likely because of low power. Reportedly, close to half of the unique spike-specific TCRs recognized epitopes lying outside the regions that are mutated in the B.1.351 and B.1.1.7 variants. Conclusions about previously exposed vaccinees were limited because only five to seven AZD1222 recipients were SARS-CoV-2 seropositive at baseline. Most participants were white British and females outnumbered males, and the authors suggested that clonal diversity may have been underestimated. A significant rise in spike-specific TCR breadth and depth was observed after two AZD1222 doses relative to day 0 and relative to MenACWY recipients.

About this clone: Its antigen is still unknown. The record has no base qualities; no much larger clone is one base away.

The sample's time point label, decoded: about 28 days (+/-7) after the second vaccine dose. The sample's treatment or condition label is to be understood as: meningococcal conjugate vaccine given as trial control. Vaccinee samples were obtained from the UK trials COV001 and COV002, which included a single-blind randomized controlled phase 2/3 trial of AZD1222 (ChAdOx1 nCoV-19) in healthy adults. Trial participant PBMC samples were collected at day 0 and day 28 after the second dose for TCRbeta chain sequencing. The CDR3 regions of human TCRbeta chains were analyzed by immunosequencing. In the original analysis: TCRs in the repertoires were matched against a reference library of SARS-CoV-2-specific TCRs that had been generated with the MIRA antigen-specificity platform. Breadth meant the fraction of unique TCRs that were SARS-CoV-2-associated, whereas depth meant the fraction of total T cells that were SARS-CoV-2-associated. Each spike-specific TCR was assigned to its reactive spike region and to a CD4 or CD8 class using the MIRA data. Log10-transformed breadth and depth values were compared by one-way ANOVA with Sidak's multiple comparisons tests. TCRdb provides this immuneACCESS table in a form limited to in-frame rearrangements. Some clones are lacking; in checked studies, under half of them reflect an unresolved V gene, and why the rest are absent is not known. The DNA gave D and trimming, while V, J and clone size come from that table. The sample table holds around 220,000 clones, of which less than 95% were seen once. Approximately 1.5% of the sample comes from the top ten.

CDR1 KGHDR and CDR2 SFDVKD are derived from the germline V gene. V loses 0 bases, J loses 8 bases, and the germline ends lie 7 bases apart. The CDR3 starts with the cysteine, ends with the phenylalanine, and has 12 residues. This entry keeps only the CDR3 DNA: 36 bases, framed from base 1. The receptor chain draws on TRBV24-1 and TRBJ2-7; the D gene cannot be named for sure. This clonotype was sampled from an adult who received the MenACWY meningococcal vaccine as a control. Sequences were derived from peripheral blood, sampled 28 days after the second dose of the MenACWY control vaccine. The DNA sequence is as follows: TGTGCCACCAGTGATTTGTGGAGTCAGCAGTACTTC. The resulting protein is CATSDLWSQQYF.